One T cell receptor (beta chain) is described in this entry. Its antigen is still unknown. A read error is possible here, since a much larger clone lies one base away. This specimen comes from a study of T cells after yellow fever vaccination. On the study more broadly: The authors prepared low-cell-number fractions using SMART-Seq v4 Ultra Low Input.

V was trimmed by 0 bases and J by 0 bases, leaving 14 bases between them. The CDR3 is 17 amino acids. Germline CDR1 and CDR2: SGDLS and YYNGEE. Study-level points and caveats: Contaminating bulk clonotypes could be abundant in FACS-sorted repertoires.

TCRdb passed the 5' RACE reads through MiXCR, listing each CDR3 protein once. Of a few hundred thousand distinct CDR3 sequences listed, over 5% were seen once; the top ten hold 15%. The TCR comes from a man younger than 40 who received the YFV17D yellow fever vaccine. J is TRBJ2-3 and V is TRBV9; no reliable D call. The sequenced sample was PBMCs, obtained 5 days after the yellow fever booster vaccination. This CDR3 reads CASSVATGTPSTDTQYF. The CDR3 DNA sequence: TGTGCCAGCAGCGTAGCTACTGGCACCCCTAGCACAGATACGCAGTATTTT.